The next 3 T cell receptor beta chains were all read from a single sample in a study of long-term antiretroviral therapy in people with HIV. Samples were assayed with immunoSEQ v3.0 at survey level. Sequencing was performed with immunoSEQ multiplex PCR; in TCRdb, only in-frame clones are kept and a portion is missing. The table records under 20,000 clones, over 75% of them present only once. The sequencing used unsorted PBMCs, collected 0.1 years before starting antiretroviral therapy. These receptors all stem from a man younger than 35 with HIV.

The chain combines TRBV5-5 with TRBJ2-4; no firm D call. The CDR3 runs 16 residues. Deletions cut 1 base from V and 0 bases from J, with 11 bases between. The V gene's germline CDR1 is SGHKS and CDR2 YYEKEE (reference sequence). CDR3 protein: CASSLWGRIAKNIQYF. The CDR3 bases are TGTGCCAGCAGCTTGTGGGGTAGGATAGCCAAAAACATTCAGTACTTC.

This sequence joins TRBV19 and TRBJ2-1; a possible D gene is TRBD2 (6 bases). The CDR3 totals 14 residues. The germline V and J ends were trimmed by 3 bases and 2 bases, with 8 bases remaining between them. Per germline, CDR1 LNHDA and CDR2 SQIVND (reference sequence). Here the CDR3 reads CASSIAGTYNEQFF. The CDR3 coding sequence is TGTGCCAGTAGTATTGCGGGGACCTACAATGAGCAGTTCTTC.

This rearrangement joins TRBV28 to TRBJ2-1, with no clear D. V was pared by 4 bases and J by 1 base, with 23 bases between. The CDR3 is 19 amino acids. CDR1 and CDR2 from the germline V gene are MDHEN and SYDVKM. In DNA form, the CDR3 reads TGTGCCAGCAGTTCTCCCAGTCGGTGGGCAGCAAGGTCCTACAATGAGCAGTTCTTC. Amino acid sequence: CASSSPSRWAARSYNEQFF.